Each of the 8 T cell receptor beta chains below was sequenced from the same sample in a study of blood T cell repertoires in COVID-19. The table came from immunoSEQ multiplex PCR; TCRdb's copy has only in-frame clones and leaves some out. The repertoire holds fewer than 350,000 clones, with 85% as singletons. Sequencing was performed on PBMCs or T cells enriched from blood (not recorded which). The receptors were gathered from a woman between 50 and 59 years old who had recovered from COVID-19.

This chain uses TRBV15 with TRBJ2-5, with D possibly matching TRBD1 (5 bases). V was shortened by 2 bases and J by 3 bases, with 7 bases between the two germline ends. This CDR3 contains 13 residues. CDR1 is LNHNV, CDR2 YYDKDF, per germline (reference sequence). The chain's CDR3 is CATSRRGKETQYF. The CDR3 DNA reads as TGTGCCACCAGCAGAAGGGGAAAAGAGACCCAGTACTTC.

The gene calls are TRBV30 and TRBJ1-4, with TRBD1 identical over 8 bases. The CDR3 consists of 12 residues. With 5 bases clipped from V and 6 bases from J, the junction kept 2 bases outside the gene matches. The V gene's germline CDR1 is GTSNPN and CDR2 SVGIG (reference sequence). As DNA, the CDR3 is TGTGCCTGGGACAGGGGTGATGAAAAACTGTTTTTT. Amino acid sequence: CAWDRGDEKLFF.

The chain combines TRBV4-1 with TRBJ2-3; no clear D. From germline, CDR1 is MGHRA and CDR2 YSYEKL. Trimming removed 0 bases at V and 3 bases at J, with 13 bases between. The CDR3 consists of 16 residues. In nucleotides, the CDR3 is TGCGCCAGCAGCCAAGACTGGAATGGAGTGACAGATACGCAGTATTTT. Translated: CASSQDWNGVTDTQYF.

This CDR3 is CASSHPGQGIDTQYF. The CDR3 nucleotides read TGTGCCAGCAGCCACCCGGGACAGGGGATAGATACGCAGTATTTT. The chain is built from TRBV3-1 (or the pseudogene TRBV3-2) and TRBJ2-3, with 10 bases that match TRBD1. Germline CDR1 and CDR2: LGHDT and YNNKEL (reference sequence). The CDR3 has 15 residues. V lost 3 bases and J lost 5; bases outside the gene matches: 5.

The chain uses TRBV21-1 and TRBJ1-1; TRBD1, the table's D call, was not compared with the DNA. TRBV21-1 is reported as a pseudogene. CDR3 length equals 14 residues. CDR3 sequence: CASSTGQENTEAFF. CDR3 DNA: TGTGCCAGCAGCACCGGACAGGAGAACACTGAAGCTTTCTTT.

This clone was seen more than once but under ten times. The rearrangement joins TRBV28 to TRBJ1-3, with 7 positions matching TRBD1. The CDR3 covers 16 residues. CDR1 and CDR2 from the germline V gene are MDHEN and SYDVKM. V trimming: 3 bases; J trimming: 5 bases; junction bases outside the gene matches: 10. The CDR3 sequence: CASSFSPYRGRNTIYF. In DNA form, the CDR3 reads TGTGCCAGCAGTTTTAGCCCATACAGGGGTAGAAACACCATATATTTT. The entire variable domain, with the rest obtained from reference TRBV28 and TRBJ1-3, is as follows: DVKVTQSSRYLVKRTGEKVFLECVQDMDHENMFWYRQDPGLGLRLIYFSYDVKMKEKGDIPEGYSVSREKKERFSLILESASTNQTSMYLCASSFSPYRGRNTIYFGEGSWLTVV.

The rearrangement uses TRBV10-3 and TRBJ1-1; the match to TRBD1 covers 7 bases. The CDR3 runs to 14 residues. Germline CDR1 ENHRY, CDR2 SYGVKD. V was clipped by 7 bases and J by 1 base; unmatched bases: 6. DNA for the CDR3: TGTGCCATCAATGCCGGGACAGCGAACACTGAAGCTTTCTTT. The encoded protein is CAINAGTANTEAFF.

The rearrangement joins TRBV11-2 to TRBJ1-1; 7 bases are a match to TRBD1. This CDR3 has 15 amino acids. Germline-derived CDR1 and CDR2 are SGHAT and FQNNGV. V was pared by 0 bases and J by 4 bases, with 5 bases of the junction left unmatched. CDR3 nucleotide sequence: TGTGCCAGCAGCTTAGACCCCAGGGGGGTCACTGAAGCTTTCTTT. Protein product: CASSLDPRGVTEAFF.